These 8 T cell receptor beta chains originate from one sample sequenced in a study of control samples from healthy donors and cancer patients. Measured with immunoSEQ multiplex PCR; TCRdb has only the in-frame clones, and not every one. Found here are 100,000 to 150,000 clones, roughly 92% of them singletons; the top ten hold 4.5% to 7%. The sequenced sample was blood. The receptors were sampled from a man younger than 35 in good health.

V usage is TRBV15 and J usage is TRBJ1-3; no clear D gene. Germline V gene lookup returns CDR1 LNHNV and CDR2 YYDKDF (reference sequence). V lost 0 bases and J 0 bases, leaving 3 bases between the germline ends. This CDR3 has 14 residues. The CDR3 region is CATSRDNSGNTIYF. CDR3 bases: TGTGCCACCAGCAGAGACAACTCTGGAAACACCATATATTTT.

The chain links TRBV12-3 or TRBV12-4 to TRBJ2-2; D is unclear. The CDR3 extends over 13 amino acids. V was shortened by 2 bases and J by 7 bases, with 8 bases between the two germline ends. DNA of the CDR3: TGTGCCAGCAGTTTAACCGGCCGCGGGGAGCTGTTTTTT. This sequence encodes CASSLTGRGELFF.

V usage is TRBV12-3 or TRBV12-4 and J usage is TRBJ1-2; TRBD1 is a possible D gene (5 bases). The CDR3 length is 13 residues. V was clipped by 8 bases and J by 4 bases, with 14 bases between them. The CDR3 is CASLGFQGYGYTF. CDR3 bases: TGTGCCAGCCTAGGATTCCAGGGCTATGGCTACACCTTC.

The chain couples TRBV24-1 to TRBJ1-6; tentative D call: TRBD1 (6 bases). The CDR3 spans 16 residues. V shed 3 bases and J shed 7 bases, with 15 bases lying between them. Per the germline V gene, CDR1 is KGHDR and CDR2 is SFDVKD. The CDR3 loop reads CATSDRGGGANSPLHF. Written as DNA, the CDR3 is TGTGCCACCAGTGATCGTGGGGGCGGTGCGAATTCACCCCTCCACTTT.

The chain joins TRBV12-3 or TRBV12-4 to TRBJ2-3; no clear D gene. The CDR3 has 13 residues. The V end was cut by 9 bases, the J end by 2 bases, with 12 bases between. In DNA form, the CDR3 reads TGTGCCAGTAACTCTTACGACACAGATACGCAGTATTTT. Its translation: CASNSYDTDTQYF.

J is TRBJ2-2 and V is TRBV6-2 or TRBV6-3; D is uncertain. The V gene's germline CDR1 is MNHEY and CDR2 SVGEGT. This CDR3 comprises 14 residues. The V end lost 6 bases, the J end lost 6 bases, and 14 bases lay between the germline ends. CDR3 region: CASSLGFVPGELFF. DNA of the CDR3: TGTGCCAGCAGCCTAGGGTTCGTGCCCGGGGAGCTGTTTTTT.

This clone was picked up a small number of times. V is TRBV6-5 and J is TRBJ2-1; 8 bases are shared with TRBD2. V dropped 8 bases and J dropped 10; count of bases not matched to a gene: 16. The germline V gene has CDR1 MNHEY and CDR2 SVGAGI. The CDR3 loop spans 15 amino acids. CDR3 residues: CASSRAGGAGREQFF. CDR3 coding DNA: TGTGCCAGCTCGCGCGCGGGGGGAGCCGGACGGGAGCAGTTCTTC.

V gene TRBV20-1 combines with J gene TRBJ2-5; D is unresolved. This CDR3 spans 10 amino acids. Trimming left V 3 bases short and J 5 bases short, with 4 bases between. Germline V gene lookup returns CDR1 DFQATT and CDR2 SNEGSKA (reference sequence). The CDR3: CSARSETQYF. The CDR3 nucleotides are TGCAGTGCTAGGAGCGAGACCCAGTACTTC.